This TCR beta chain was sequenced in a study of cytomegalovirus exposure and HLA in healthy donors. The PCR had 60 Vbeta and 13 Jbeta primers. Repertoires were generated with immunoSEQ multiplex PCR, while TCRdb's copy carries only in-frame clones and drops some. Here the sample spans about 180,000 clones, about three quarters being singletons. Germline lookup yields CDR1 SGHTA and CDR2 FQGNSA. The CDR3 has 15 amino acids. V trimming: 2 bases; J trimming: 4 bases; junction bases outside the gene matches: 7. V is TRBV7-2 and J is TRBJ2-7; 8 bases are shared with TRBD2. Sequencing used PBMCs. The sequence was obtained from a middle-aged man in good health and CMV-seronegative. In nucleotides, the CDR3 is TGTGCCAGCAGCTTATCGGGGGGGGTTGAGTACGAGCAGTACTTC. It yields the protein CASSLSGGVEYEQYF.